The present T cell receptor (beta chain) was sequenced within a study of cytomegalovirus exposure and HLA in healthy donors. Study background: Assignment to the Caucasian-associated ancestry cluster applied to more than 75% of the approximately 390 genotyped donors.

Germline CDR1 and CDR2: SGHTA and FQGNSA. The CDR3 covers 14 residues. The germline V and J ends were trimmed by 5 bases and 1 base, with 11 bases remaining between them. PCR involved 60 Vbeta and 13 Jbeta primers. Original processing notes: Unique TCR beta chains totaled 80 million to 100 million in a later count, with approximately 11 million of them shared. The assay was immunoSEQ multiplex PCR, and TCRdb's table has in-frame clones only and misses some. The V and J calls and clone size come from that table; D and trimming were worked out from the DNA. Among 70,000 or so clones listed, 80% to 90% were seen once. Donors sampled were nominally healthy, though unrecorded immune exposures were likely.

The specimen sequenced was PBMCs. The receptor was derived from a woman aged 25 to 45 in good health and CMV-seronegative. The chain carries TRBV7-2 and TRBJ1-1; D is unresolved. The CDR3 spells CASSPIPENTEAFF. The CDR3 nucleotides are TGTGCCAGCAGCCCCATTCCAGAGAACACTGAAGCTTTCTTT.